This passage covers 17 T cell receptor beta chains from one sample sequenced in a study of control samples from healthy donors and cancer patients. The method was immunoSEQ multiplex PCR; TCRdb's version includes in-frame clones alone and lacks a portion of them. This sample yields about 98,000 clones, of which roughly four fifths are seen a single time; 2% to 2.5% belongs to the top ten. Sequencing was performed on blood. These receptors all come from a man in his sixties in good health.

The rearrangement uses TRBV3-1 (or the pseudogene TRBV3-2) and TRBJ1-1; tentatively, D is TRBD1 (5 bases). This CDR3 is 16 amino acids long. Trimming stripped 3 bases from V and 0 bases from J, with 14 bases between. Germline V gene sequence: CDR1 LGHDT, CDR2 YNNKEL (reference sequence). The CDR3 region has the DNA TGTGCCAGCAGCCAGGCCGGGGGGAAAATGAACACTGAAGCTTTCTTT. Residues: CASSQAGGKMNTEAFF.

This sequence joins TRBV28 and TRBJ1-5, with D maybe TRBD1 (5 bases). Germline assignment: CDR1 MDHEN and CDR2 SYDVKM. V shed 6 bases and J shed 6 bases, with 18 bases lying between them. This CDR3 contains 15 residues. The CDR3 is CASRGPDSSLQPQHF. For the CDR3, the DNA is TGTGCCAGCAGGGGACCAGACAGCAGCCTTCAGCCCCAGCATTTT.

This clone was found a few times. This chain connects TRBV19 to TRBJ2-2; TRBD1 matches 11 bases. V gave up 6 bases and J gave up 4 bases; unmatched junction bases: 1. Germline V gives CDR1 LNHDA, CDR2 SQIVND (reference sequence). The CDR3 totals 14 residues. The CDR3 sequence is CASRGTGGTGELFF. The CDR3 DNA is TGTGCCAGTAGAGGGACAGGGGGCACCGGGGAGCTGTTTTTT.

The J gene is TRBJ2-5, the V gene TRBV2; either TRBD1 or TRBD2 may supply D (6 bases each). The CDR3 has 15 residues. V gave up 5 bases and J gave up 7 bases, with 20 bases separating them. Germline V gives CDR1 SNHLY, CDR2 FYNNEI. The CDR3 DNA follows: TGTGCCAGCAGTAGTCGGGGACGGGAGACAGGGACCCAGTACTTC. Translated: CASSSRGRETGTQYF. The full variable domain, with the rest looked up from reference TRBV2 and TRBJ2-5, is EPEVTQTPSHQVTQMGQEVILRCVPISNHLYFYWYRQILGQKVEFLVSFYNNEISEKSEIFDDQFSVERPDGSNFTLKIRSTKLEDSAMYFCASSSRGRETGTQYFGPGTRLLVL.

This sequence joins TRBV4-2 and TRBJ1-1; 9 bases match TRBD1. The CDR3 consists of 13 residues. CDR1 and CDR2 from the germline V gene are LGHNA and YNFKEQ. The V gene end was trimmed by 8 bases and the J gene end by 5 bases; junction bases not matched to a gene: 6. The chain's CDR3 is CASVGTGLTEAFF. In nucleotides, the CDR3 is TGTGCCAGCGTCGGGACAGGGTTGACTGAAGCTTTCTTT.

CDR3 amino acids: CASNRGTGEAPLHF. Here the CDR3 DNA reads TGTGCCAGCAATAGAGGGACAGGGGAGGCACCCCTCCACTTT. The rearrangement uses TRBV2 and TRBJ1-6; 10 positions match TRBD1. Trimming cost V 7 bases and J 11 bases; bases outside gene matches: 8. Germline V gene data show CDR1 as SNHLY and CDR2 as FYNNEI. The CDR3 loop spans 14 amino acids.

V usage is TRBV9 and J usage is TRBJ2-2, with 10 bases fitting TRBD1. V dropped 7 bases and J dropped 5; count of bases not matched to a gene: 8. CDR1 and CDR2 (germline): SGDLS, YYNGEE. This CDR3 region has 15 residues. CDR3: CASRIGGQGTGELFF. CDR3 bases: TGTGCCAGCCGAATAGGGGGACAGGGGACCGGGGAGCTGTTTTTT.

The chain couples TRBV19 to TRBJ1-1, with unresolved D. Germline values: CDR1 LNHDA, CDR2 SQIVND (reference sequence). The CDR3 contains 15 residues. The ends were cut back, 9 bases at V and 0 bases at J, with 17 bases in the middle. The CDR3 sequence: CASHVSGLVNTEAFF. The CDR3 DNA sequence: TGTGCCAGCCACGTTAGCGGGTTGGTGAACACTGAAGCTTTCTTT.

The genes are TRBV30 and TRBJ2-7; 13 positions match TRBD2. The CDR3 contains 17 residues. With V trimmed by 1 base and J by 0 bases, 6 bases remained unmatched. Germline V lookup: CDR1 GTSNPN, CDR2 SVGIG (reference sequence). In nucleotides, the CDR3 is TGTGCCTGGAGTGCGGGACTAGCGGGACGCTTCTCCTACGAGCAGTACTTC. It encodes CAWSAGLAGRFSYEQYF.

V gene TRBV20-1 combines with J gene TRBJ2-7; D remains unclear. Per the germline V gene, CDR1 is DFQATT and CDR2 is SNEGSKA (reference sequence). The CDR3 totals 15 residues. Trimming removed 3 bases from V and 0 bases from J, with 15 bases in between. The CDR3: CSASMYFPNSYEQYF. The DNA of the CDR3 is TGCAGTGCTAGTATGTACTTTCCGAACTCCTACGAGCAGTACTTC.

The rearrangement links TRBV9 to TRBJ2-7, with TRBD2 matching over 13 bases. In germline, CDR1 is SGDLS, CDR2 YYNGEE. The CDR3 contains 15 residues. The V and J ends lost 3 bases and 5 bases, in that order; junction bases with no gene match: 5. The CDR3 loop reads CASSGRTSGSNEQYF. The CDR3 region has the DNA TGTGCCAGCAGCGGACGGACTAGCGGGAGCAACGAGCAGTACTTC.

The V and J genes are TRBV15 and TRBJ2-7; D unresolved. Trimming left V 4 bases short and J 7 bases short, with 14 bases between. In germline, CDR1 is LNHNV, CDR2 YYDKDF (reference sequence). The CDR3 length is 13 residues. Here the CDR3 reads CATSTGRNWEQYF. CDR3 DNA sequence: TGTGCCACCAGCACCGGACGGAACTGGGAGCAGTACTTC.

The chain uses TRBV6-1 and TRBJ2-1; the D is unclear. V shed 2 bases and J shed 1 base, with 12 bases lying between them. Per the germline V gene, CDR1 is MNHNS and CDR2 is SASEGT. The CDR3 sequence is 16 residues long. CDR3 bases: TGTGCCAGCAGTGAACGGATTCCCAATTCCTACAATGAGCAGTTCTTC. This sequence encodes CASSERIPNSYNEQFF.

In this sample, this clone turned up once. The rearrangement uses TRBV19 and TRBJ2-6, with D unclear. V was pared by 10 bases and J by 1 base, with 11 bases between. The CDR3 has 14 residues. Germline V gene sequence: CDR1 LNHDA, CDR2 SQIVND (reference sequence). CDR3 protein: CATAIQSGANVLTF. The CDR3 bases are TGTGCCACCGCTATCCAGTCTGGGGCCAACGTCCTGACTTTC.

The chain employs TRBV24-1 and TRBJ2-3; D assignment may be TRBD1 or TRBD2 (5 bases each). CDR1 and CDR2 from the germline V gene are KGHDR and SFDVKD. V was trimmed by 0 bases and J by 5 bases, leaving 17 bases between them. CDR3 length: 17 amino acids. The CDR3 nucleotides read TGTGCCACCAGTGATTTGGAGGGGAGACCCGAGGGAGATACGCAGTATTTT. Amino acid sequence: CATSDLEGRPEGDTQYF.

The table lists this clone with a count of one. The rearrangement links TRBV6-6 to TRBJ2-3; no firm D call. The V and J ends lost 0 bases and 0 bases respectively, with 10 bases between them. The germline CDR1 and CDR2 sequences are MNHNY and SVGAGI (reference sequence). The CDR3 consists of 16 residues. The CDR3 protein is CASSYSGWGSTDTQYF. The CDR3 DNA reads TGTGCCAGCAGTTACTCCGGGTGGGGAAGCACAGATACGCAGTATTTT.

This chain connects TRBV25-1 to TRBJ1-4, with 9 bases aligning to TRBD1. Germline trimming cut 0 bases from V and 1 base from J; bases unmatched to any gene: 6. The CDR3 extends over 18 amino acids. Germline assignment: CDR1 MGHDK and CDR2 SYGVNS. The CDR3 region is CASSEYPGTGKTNEKLFF. CDR3 nucleotide sequence: TGTGCCAGCAGTGAATATCCAGGGACAGGGAAAACTAATGAAAAACTGTTTTTT.